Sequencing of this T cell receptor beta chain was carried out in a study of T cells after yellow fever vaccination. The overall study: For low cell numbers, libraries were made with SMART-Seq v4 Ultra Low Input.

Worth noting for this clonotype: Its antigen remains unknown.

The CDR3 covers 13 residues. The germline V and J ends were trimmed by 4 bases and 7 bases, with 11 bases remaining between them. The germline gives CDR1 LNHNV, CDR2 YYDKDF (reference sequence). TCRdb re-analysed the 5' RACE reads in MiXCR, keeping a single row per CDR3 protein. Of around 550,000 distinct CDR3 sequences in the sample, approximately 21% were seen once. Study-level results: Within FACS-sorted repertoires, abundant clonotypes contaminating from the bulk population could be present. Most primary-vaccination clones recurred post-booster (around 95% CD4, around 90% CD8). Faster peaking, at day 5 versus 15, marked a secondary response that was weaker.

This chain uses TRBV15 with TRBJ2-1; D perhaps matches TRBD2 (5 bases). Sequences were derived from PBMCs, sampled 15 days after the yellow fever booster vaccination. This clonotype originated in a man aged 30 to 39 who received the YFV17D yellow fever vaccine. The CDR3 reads CATSIWSGNEQFF. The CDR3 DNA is TGTGCCACCAGCATTTGGTCGGGGAATGAGCAGTTCTTC.